This T cell receptor (beta chain) was recovered during a study of CD8 T cells in Susac syndrome. Germline values: CDR1 MNHEY, CDR2 SMNVEV (reference sequence). The CDR3 sequence is 13 residues long. The multiple sclerosis controls were treatment-naive patients with relapsing-remitting disease that was stable or active. The TEMRA cells underwent FACS enrichment, while the CD8+ and CD4+ T cells underwent negative isolation. RNA amounts of about 0.5 to 1 ug underwent reverse transcription with random hexamers. Amplification of the TCR beta CDR3 was carried out by immunoSEQ multiplex PCR, which spanned a total of 54 Vbeta and 13 Jbeta segments. From the immunoSEQ multiplex PCR reads, TCRdb called clonotypes with MiXCR, one entry per CDR3 protein. Of 350,000 to 550,000 distinct CDR3 sequences listed, around 85% were seen once; the top ten hold approximately 0.12%. This clonotype has more than one count but fewer than ten. An end of the junction differs from the germline gene, which may be a read error.

Sequenced material: CD8+ T cells from PBMCs. The receptor was derived from a human donor with multiple sclerosis. The rearrangement uses TRBV27 and TRBJ1-6; D uncertain. Here the CDR3 DNA reads TGTGCCAGCAGTTTAGGGGAAAATTCACCCCTCCATTTT. Protein product: CASSLGENSPLHF.